This T cell receptor (beta chain) was sequenced during a study of OX40 agonist ivuxolimab in advanced cancers. In the study overall: Treatment of patients was with ivuxolimab, an agonistic anti-OX40 (CD134) antibody.

On this clone: Antigen specificity is unknown.

Study outcomes and limitations: There were, on average, more expanded clones in CD8+ T cells than in CD4+. CD4+ and CD8+ blood T cells expanded clonally by week 6 at 0.1 to 3.0 mg/kg.

The germline V gene encodes CDR1 SGDLS and CDR2 YYNGEE. CDR3 size: 14 residues. The V gene lost 3 bases and the J gene lost 7 bases, with 17 bases spanning the gap. Sequencing used immunoSEQ multiplex PCR; TCRdb keeps in-frame clones, though not all of them. The data hold 30,000 to 40,000 clones, with around nine tenths observed a single time. This receptor was obtained from an adult with an advanced solid tumor such as melanoma, head and neck, liver or kidney cancer. The source material was CD4+ or CD8+ T cells sorted from blood, sampled in a trial of the OX40 agonist ivuxolimab. This chain connects TRBV9 to TRBJ2-7; perhaps TRBD2 as D (6 bases). For the CDR3, the DNA is TGTGCCAGCAGCGACGCCGGGAGCCCACGTGAGCAGTACTTC. Protein: CASSDAGSPREQYF.